Following are 14 T cell receptor beta chains from one sample sequenced in a study of T cells expressing NK-cell markers. Following a re-call of the 5' RACE reads, TCRdb has one entry per CDR3 protein and lacks DNA. There are about 550,000 distinct CDR3 sequences in the sample, with 3% to 4.5% held by the top ten. Sequenced: blood T cells: a sorted CD56 or NKG2C T cell subset, CD4+ or CD8+ T cells, or bulk PBMC T cells (not recorded which). The receptors here all came from a man aged 18 to 29 in good health.

This chain joins TRBV20-1 and TRBJ2-5; TCRdb selects TRBD1, and the lack of DNA leaves this call unchecked. Germline V gene lookup returns CDR1 DFQATT and CDR2 SNEGSKA (reference sequence). The CDR3 spans 14 residues. CDR3 amino acids: CSAPAAVSGETQYF.

CDR3 protein: CASSLRGDRGNSGANVLTF. The rearrangement links TRBV12-3 or TRBV12-4 to TRBJ2-6; TCRdb returns TRBD1, unconfirmable since there is no DNA. The CDR3 length is 19 residues.

The J gene is TRBJ2-2, the V gene TRBV4-2; the TRBD1 assignment by TCRdb is unverifiable without DNA. Looked up from germline, CDR1 is LGHNA and CDR2 is YNFKEQ. The CDR3 runs 15 residues. The CDR3 here is CASSQPGGRAGELFF.

CDR3 region: CASSQLYEQFF. The chain couples TRBV12-3 or TRBV12-4 to TRBJ2-1. The CDR3 runs to 11 residues.

The V and J genes are TRBV5-1 and TRBJ2-3; TCRdb names TRBD1, which stays unverified in the absence of DNA. CDR3 length: 15 residues. CDR1 is SGHRS and CDR2 is YFSETQ in the germline V gene. CDR3 residues: CASSLAGAMTDTQYF.

V is TRBV27 and J is TRBJ2-7; TCRdb's D call of TRBD2 is untestable without DNA. The CDR3 covers 15 residues. Per the germline V gene, CDR1 is MNHEY and CDR2 is SMNVEV (reference sequence). The CDR3 sequence: CASSSRLAGLYEQYF.

The V call is TRBV7-8, the J call TRBJ2-3; lacking DNA, the TRBD2 call made by TCRdb goes unchecked. This CDR3 is 16 amino acids long. Germline-derived CDR1 and CDR2 are SGHVS and FQNEAQ. The CDR3 is CASSAPGLGFTDTQYF.

The V call is TRBV12-3 or TRBV12-4, the J call TRBJ2-3; checking the TCRdb D call of TRBD1 is not possible without DNA. This CDR3 contains 13 residues. This CDR3 reads CASRLTGADTQYF.

The gene calls are TRBV4-1 and TRBJ2-1. This CDR3 contains 14 residues. Germline V gene lookup returns CDR1 MGHRA and CDR2 YSYEKL. CDR3 region: CASRKATSGHEQFF.

The rearrangement joins TRBV20-1 to TRBJ1-3; TCRdb's D call of TRBD1 is untestable without DNA. Germline-derived CDR1 and CDR2 are DFQATT and SNEGSKA (reference sequence). The CDR3 runs 15 residues. The CDR3 is CSATGPEDDLDTIYF.

This sequence joins TRBV29-1 and TRBJ2-7; TCRdb's assignment of TRBD1 cannot be checked, as there is no DNA. This CDR3 contains 13 residues. Germline CDR1 is SQVTM and CDR2 is ANQGSEA. CDR3 region: CSVQQIGGHEQYF.

The chain links TRBV5-4 to TRBJ2-3. The CDR3 contains 15 residues. CDR1 and CDR2 (germline): SGHNT, YYREEE (reference sequence). CDR3 sequence reads: CASSLVKQLTDTQYF.

V usage is TRBV5-4 and J usage is TRBJ2-2; with no DNA, the TCRdb D assignment of TRBD1 cannot be verified. The germline V gene has CDR1 SGHNT and CDR2 YYREEE (reference sequence). CDR3 length equals 16 residues. CDR3 residues: CASSSKGQGMTGELFF.

The chain employs TRBV6-5 and TRBJ2-1; TCRdb names TRBD2, which stays unverified in the absence of DNA. This CDR3 is built from 17 residues. Germline lookup yields CDR1 MNHEY and CDR2 SVGAGI. The chain's CDR3 is CASSITSGRPHYNEQFF.